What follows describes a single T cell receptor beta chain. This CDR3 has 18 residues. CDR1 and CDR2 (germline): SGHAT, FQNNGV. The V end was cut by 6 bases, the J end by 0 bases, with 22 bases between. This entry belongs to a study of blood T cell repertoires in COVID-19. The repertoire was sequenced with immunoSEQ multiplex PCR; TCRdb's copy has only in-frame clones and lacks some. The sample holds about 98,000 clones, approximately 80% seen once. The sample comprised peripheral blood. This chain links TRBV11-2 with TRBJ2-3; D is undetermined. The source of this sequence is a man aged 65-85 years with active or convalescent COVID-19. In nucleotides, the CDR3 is TGTGCCAGCAGTTACGACTCGATCGGGTCCCGGAGCACAGATACGCAGTATTTT. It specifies CASSYDSIGSRSTDTQYF.